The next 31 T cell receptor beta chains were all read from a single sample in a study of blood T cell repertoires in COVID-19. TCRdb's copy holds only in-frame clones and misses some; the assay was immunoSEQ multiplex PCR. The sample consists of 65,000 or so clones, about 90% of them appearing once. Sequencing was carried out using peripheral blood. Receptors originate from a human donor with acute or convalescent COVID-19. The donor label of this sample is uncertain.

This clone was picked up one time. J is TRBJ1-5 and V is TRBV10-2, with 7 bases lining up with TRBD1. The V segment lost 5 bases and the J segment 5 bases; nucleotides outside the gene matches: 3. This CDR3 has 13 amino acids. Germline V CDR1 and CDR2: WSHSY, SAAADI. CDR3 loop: CASSLTGDQPQHF. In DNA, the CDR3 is TGCGCCAGCAGTTTAACAGGGGATCAGCCCCAGCATTTT.

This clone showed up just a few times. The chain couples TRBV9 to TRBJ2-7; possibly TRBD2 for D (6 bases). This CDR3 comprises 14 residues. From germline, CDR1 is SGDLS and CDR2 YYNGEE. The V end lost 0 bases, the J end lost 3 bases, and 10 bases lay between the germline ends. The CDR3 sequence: CASSVGDLYYEQYF. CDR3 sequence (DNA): TGTGCCAGCAGCGTAGGGGACTTATACTACGAGCAGTACTTC.

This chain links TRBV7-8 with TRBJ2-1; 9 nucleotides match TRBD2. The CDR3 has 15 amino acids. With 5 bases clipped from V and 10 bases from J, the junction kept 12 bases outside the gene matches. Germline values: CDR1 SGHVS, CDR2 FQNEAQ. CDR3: CASSPGLAGYGEQFF. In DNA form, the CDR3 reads TGTGCCAGCAGCCCTGGGCTAGCGGGGTACGGGGAGCAGTTCTTC.

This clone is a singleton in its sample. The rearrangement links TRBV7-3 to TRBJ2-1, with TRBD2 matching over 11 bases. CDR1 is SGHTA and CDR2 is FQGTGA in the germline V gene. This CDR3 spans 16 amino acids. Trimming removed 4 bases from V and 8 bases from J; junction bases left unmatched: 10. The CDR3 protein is CASSSSGTSGVDEQFF. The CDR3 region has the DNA TGTGCCAGCAGCTCGTCCGGGACTAGCGGTGTCGATGAGCAGTTCTTC.

The CDR3 reads CASSVQGKQPQHF. In DNA, the CDR3 is TGTGCCAGCAGTGTACAGGGTAAGCAGCCCCAGCATTTT. The V and J genes are TRBV2 and TRBJ1-5, with D possibly being TRBD1 (6 bases). This CDR3 has 13 residues. V lost 4 bases and J lost 7, with 11 bases in between. Germline CDR1 is SNHLY and CDR2 is FYNNEI. The full variable domain, its missing parts supplied by reference TRBV2 and TRBJ1-5, is EPEVTQTPSHQVTQMGQEVILRCVPISNHLYFYWYRQILGQKVEFLVSFYNNEISEKSEIFDDQFSVERPDGSNFTLKIRSTKLEDSAMYFCASSVQGKQPQHFGDGTRLSIL.

Here the CDR3 reads CASSIYTGYSGNTIYF. In DNA form, the CDR3 reads TGTGCCAGTAGTATTTATACAGGATACTCTGGAAACACCATATATTTT. The V call is TRBV19, the J call TRBJ1-3, with D perhaps TRBD1 (5 bases). With 3 bases removed from V and 0 bases from J, the gap between germline ends came to 12 bases. The CDR3 contains 16 residues. Germline assignment: CDR1 LNHDA and CDR2 SQIVND (reference sequence).

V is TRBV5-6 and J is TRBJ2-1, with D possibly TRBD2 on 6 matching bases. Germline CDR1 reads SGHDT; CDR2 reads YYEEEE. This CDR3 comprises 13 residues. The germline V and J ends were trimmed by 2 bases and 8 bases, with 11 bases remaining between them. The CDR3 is CASSLGRRDEQFF. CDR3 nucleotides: TGTGCCAGCAGCTTAGGAAGGAGGGATGAGCAGTTCTTC.

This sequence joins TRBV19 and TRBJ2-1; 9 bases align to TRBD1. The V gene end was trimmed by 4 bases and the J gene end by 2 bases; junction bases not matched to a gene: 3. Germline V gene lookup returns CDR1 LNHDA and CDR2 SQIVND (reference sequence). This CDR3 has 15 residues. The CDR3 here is CASSTGTGTYNEQFF. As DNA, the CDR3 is TGTGCCAGTAGTACCGGGACAGGGACCTACAATGAGCAGTTCTTC. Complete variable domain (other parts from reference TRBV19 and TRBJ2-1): DGGITQSPKYLFRKEGQNVTLSCEQNLNHDAMYWYRQDPGQGLRLIYYSQIVNDFQKGDIAEGYSVSREKKESFPLTVTSAQKNPTAFYLCASSTGTGTYNEQFFGPGTRLTVL.

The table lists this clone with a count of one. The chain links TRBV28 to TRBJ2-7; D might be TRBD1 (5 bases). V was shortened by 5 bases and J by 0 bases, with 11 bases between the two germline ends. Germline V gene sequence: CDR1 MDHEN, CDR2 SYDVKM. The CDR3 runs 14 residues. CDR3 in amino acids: CASSPPGYSYEQYF. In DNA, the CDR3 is TGTGCCAGCAGTCCGCCAGGGTACTCCTACGAGCAGTACTTC.

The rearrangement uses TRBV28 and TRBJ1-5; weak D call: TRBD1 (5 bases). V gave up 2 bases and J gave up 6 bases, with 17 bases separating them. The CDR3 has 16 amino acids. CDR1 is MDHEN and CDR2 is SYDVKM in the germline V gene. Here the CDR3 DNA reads TGTGCCAGCAGTTTACAGGGATTAGGGCGGGGTCAGCCCCAGCATTTT. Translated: CASSLQGLGRGQPQHF. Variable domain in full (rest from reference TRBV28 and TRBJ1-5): DVKVTQSSRYLVKRTGEKVFLECVQDMDHENMFWYRQDPGLGLRLIYFSYDVKMKEKGDIPEGYSVSREKKERFSLILESASTNQTSMYLCASSLQGLGRGQPQHFGDGTRLSIL.

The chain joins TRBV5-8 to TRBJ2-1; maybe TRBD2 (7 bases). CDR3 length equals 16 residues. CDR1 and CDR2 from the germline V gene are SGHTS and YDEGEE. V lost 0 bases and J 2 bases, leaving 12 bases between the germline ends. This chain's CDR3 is CASSLGRGGAYNEQFF. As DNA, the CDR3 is TGTGCCAGCAGCTTGGGGAGAGGGGGGGCCTACAATGAGCAGTTCTTC.

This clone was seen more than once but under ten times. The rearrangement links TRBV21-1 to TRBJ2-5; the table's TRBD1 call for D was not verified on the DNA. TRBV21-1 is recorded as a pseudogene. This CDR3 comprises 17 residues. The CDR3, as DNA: TGTGCCAGCAGCAAAGCGCTCCAGGGGGCGCTGATAGAGACCCAGTACTTC. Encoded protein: CASSKALQGALIETQYF.

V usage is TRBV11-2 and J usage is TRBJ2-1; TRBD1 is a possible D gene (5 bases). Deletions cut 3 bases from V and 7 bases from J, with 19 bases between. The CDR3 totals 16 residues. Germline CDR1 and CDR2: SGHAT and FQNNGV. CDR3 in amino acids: CASSFTTGSPGNEQFF. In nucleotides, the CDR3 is TGTGCCAGCAGCTTTACTACCGGGTCCCCAGGGAATGAGCAGTTCTTC.

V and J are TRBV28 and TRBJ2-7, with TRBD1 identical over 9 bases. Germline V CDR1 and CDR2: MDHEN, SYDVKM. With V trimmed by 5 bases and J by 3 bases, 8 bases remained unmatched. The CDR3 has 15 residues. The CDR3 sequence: CASSSPGTGIYEQYF. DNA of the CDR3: TGTGCCAGCAGTAGTCCCGGGACAGGGATCTACGAGCAGTACTTC.

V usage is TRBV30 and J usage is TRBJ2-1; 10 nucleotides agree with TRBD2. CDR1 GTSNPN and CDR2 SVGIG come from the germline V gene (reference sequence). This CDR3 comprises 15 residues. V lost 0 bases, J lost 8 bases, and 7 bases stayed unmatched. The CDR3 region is CAWSVRAGGLYEQFF. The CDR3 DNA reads TGTGCCTGGAGTGTACGAGCGGGGGGGCTATATGAGCAGTTCTTC.

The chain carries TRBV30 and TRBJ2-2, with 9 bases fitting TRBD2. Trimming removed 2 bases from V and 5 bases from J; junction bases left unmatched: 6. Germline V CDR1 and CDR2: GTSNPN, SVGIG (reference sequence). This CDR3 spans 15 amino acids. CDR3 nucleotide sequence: TGTGCCTGGAGTCTCGCGGGGGGGCAAACCGGGGAGCTGTTTTTT. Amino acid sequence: CAWSLAGGQTGELFF. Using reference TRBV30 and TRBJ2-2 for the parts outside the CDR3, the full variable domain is SQTIHQWPATLVQPVGSPLSLECTVEGTSNPNLYWYRQAAGRGLQLLFYSVGIGQISSEVPQNLSASRPQDRQFILSSKKLLLSDSGFYLCAWSLAGGQTGELFFGEGSRLTVL.

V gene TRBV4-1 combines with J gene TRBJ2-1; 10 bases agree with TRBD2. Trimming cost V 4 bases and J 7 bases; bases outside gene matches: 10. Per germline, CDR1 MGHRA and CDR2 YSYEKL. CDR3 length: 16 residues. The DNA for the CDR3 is TGCGCCAGCAGCCGATCTCTAGCGGGGGCGTGGAATGAGCAGTTCTTC. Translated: CASSRSLAGAWNEQFF.

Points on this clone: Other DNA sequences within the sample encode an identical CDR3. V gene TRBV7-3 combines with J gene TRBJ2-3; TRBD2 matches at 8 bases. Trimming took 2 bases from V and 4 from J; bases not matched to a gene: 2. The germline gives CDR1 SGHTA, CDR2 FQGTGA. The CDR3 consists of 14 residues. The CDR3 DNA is TGTGCCAGCAGCTTAGGGACTAGTTCAGATACGCAGTATTTT. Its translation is CASSLGTSSDTQYF.

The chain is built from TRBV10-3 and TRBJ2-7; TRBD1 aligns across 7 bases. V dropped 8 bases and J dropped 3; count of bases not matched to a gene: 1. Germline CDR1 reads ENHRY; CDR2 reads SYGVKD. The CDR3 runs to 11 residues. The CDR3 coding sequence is TGTGCCATCGGGGACAGCTACGAGCAGTACGTC. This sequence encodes CAIGDSYEQYV.

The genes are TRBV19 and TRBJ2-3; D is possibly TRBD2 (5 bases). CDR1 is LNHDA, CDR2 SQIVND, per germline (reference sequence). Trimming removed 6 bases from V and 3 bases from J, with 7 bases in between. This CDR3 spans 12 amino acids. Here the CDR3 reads CASRRGTDTQYF. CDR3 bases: TGTGCCAGTAGGAGAGGGACAGATACGCAGTATTTT.

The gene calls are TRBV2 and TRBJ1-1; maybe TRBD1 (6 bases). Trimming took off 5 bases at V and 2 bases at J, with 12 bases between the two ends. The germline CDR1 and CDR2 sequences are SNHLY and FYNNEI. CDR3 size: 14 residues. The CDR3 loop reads CASSPQGLNTEAFF. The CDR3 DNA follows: TGTGCCAGCAGTCCACAGGGTTTAAACACTGAAGCTTTCTTT.

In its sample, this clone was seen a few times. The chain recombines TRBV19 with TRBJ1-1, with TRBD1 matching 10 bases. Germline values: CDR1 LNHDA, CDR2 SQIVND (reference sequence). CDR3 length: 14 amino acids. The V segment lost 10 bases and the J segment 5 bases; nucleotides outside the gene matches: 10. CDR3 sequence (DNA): TGTGCCACTAACTTCGGACAGGGGGAAACTGAAGCTTTCTTT. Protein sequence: CATNFGQGETEAFF.

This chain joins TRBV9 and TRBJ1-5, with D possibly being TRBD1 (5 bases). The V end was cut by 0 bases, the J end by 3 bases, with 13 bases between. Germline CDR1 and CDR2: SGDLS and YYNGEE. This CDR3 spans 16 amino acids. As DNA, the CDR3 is TGTGCCAGCAGCGTAGACGCAGGGTGGACCAATCAGCCCCAGCATTTT. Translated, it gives CASSVDAGWTNQPQHF.

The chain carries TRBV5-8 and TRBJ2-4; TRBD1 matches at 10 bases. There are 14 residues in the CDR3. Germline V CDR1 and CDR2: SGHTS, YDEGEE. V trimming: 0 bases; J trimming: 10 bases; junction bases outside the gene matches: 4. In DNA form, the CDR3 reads TGTGCCAGCAGCTTGGCGGGACAGGGGACGATTCAGTACTTC. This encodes CASSLAGQGTIQYF.

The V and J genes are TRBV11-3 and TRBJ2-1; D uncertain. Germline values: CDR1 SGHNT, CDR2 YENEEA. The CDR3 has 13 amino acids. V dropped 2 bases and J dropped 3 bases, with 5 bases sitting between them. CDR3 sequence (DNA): TGTGCCAGCAGCTTAAACAGCTACAATGAGCAGTTCTTC. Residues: CASSLNSYNEQFF. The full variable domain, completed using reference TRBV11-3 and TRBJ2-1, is EAGVVQSPRYKIIEKKQPVAFWCNPISGHNTLYWYLQNLGQGPELLIRYENEEAVDDSQLPKDRFSAERLKGVDSTLKIQPAELGDSAVYLCASSLNSYNEQFFGPGTRLTVL.

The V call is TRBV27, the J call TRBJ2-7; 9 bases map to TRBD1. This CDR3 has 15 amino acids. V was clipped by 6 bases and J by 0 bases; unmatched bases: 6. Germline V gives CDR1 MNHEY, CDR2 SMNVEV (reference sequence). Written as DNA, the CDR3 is TGTGCCAGCAGCCAACCGGGACAGGGCTCCTACGAGCAGTACTTC. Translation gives CASSQPGQGSYEQYF.

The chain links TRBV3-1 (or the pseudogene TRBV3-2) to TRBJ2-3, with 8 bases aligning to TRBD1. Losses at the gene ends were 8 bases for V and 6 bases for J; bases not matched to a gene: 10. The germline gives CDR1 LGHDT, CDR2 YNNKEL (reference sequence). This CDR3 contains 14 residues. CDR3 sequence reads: CASGRTGNPDTQYF. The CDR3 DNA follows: TGTGCCAGCGGCAGGACAGGGAATCCGGATACGCAGTATTTT.

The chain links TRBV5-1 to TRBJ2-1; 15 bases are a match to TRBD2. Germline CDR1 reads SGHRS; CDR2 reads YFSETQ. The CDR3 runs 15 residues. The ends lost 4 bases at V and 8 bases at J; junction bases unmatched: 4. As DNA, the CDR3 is TGCGCCAGCAGCGCGGGACTAGCGGGGGGCCATGAGCAGTTCTTC. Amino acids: CASSAGLAGGHEQFF.

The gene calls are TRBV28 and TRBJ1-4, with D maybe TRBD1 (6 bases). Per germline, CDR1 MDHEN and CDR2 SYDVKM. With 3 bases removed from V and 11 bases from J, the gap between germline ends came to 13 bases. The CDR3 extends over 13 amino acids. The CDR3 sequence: CASSFGDRLKLFF. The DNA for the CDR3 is TGTGCCAGCAGTTTTGGCGACAGGCTCAAACTGTTTTTT.

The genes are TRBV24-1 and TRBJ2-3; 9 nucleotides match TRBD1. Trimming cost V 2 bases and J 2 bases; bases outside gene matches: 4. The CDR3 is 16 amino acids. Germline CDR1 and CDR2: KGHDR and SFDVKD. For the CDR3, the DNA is TGTGCCACCAGTGATTCGGGACAGGGAACCACAGATACGCAGTATTTT. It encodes CATSDSGQGTTDTQYF.

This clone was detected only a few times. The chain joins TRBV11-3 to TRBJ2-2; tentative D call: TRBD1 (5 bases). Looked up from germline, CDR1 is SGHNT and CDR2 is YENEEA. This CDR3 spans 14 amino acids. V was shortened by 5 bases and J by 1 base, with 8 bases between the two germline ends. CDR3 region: CASSGQGNTGELFF. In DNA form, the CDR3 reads TGTGCCAGCAGCGGCCAGGGGAACACCGGGGAGCTGTTTTTT.